This T cell receptor beta chain was observed in a study of T cell responses to AZD1222 COVID-19 vaccine. A note on this clone: The target antigen is unknown.

Profiling relied on immunoSEQ multiplex PCR, and the TCRdb table lists in-frame clones only, not all of them. Among approximately 220,000 clones listed, approximately 94% were seen once. V lost 1 base to trimming and J lost 5 bases; unmatched junction nucleotides: 6. Germline-derived CDR1 and CDR2 are LNHNV and YYDKDF (reference sequence). CDR3 length: 15 amino acids. Study-wide points: Repertoire sampling was restricted to post-peak T cell response timepoints. The donors showed a predominance of white British ancestry and of females, with possible underestimation of clonal diversity.

The sequences come from peripheral blood, collected on day 0 of MenACWY control vaccination. The sequence came from an adult in good health. This chain links TRBV15 with TRBJ1-1; 8 nucleotides line up with TRBD1. For the CDR3, the DNA is TGTGCCACCAGCAGAGGGACAGGGTTTGAGACTGAAGCTTTCTTT. Translation gives CATSRGTGFETEAFF. Together with reference TRBV15 and TRBJ1-1, the CDR3 gives the full variable domain: DAMVIQNPRYQVTQFGKPVTLSCSQTLNHNVMYWYQQKSSQAPKLLFHYYDKDFNNEADTPDNFQSRRPNTSFCFLDIRSPGLGDTAMYLCATSRGTGFETEAFFGQGTRLTVV.